These 9 T cell receptor beta chains share one sample of origin, sequenced in a study of CD8+ T cells in alopecia areata. Sorting relied on CD4, CD8alpha, NKG2D, NKG2ACE and other markers applied to pooled cutaneous lymph node cells. cDNA prepared by RNA extraction and subsequent reverse transcription served as the template for sequencing. TCRdb's table, derived via immunoSEQ multiplex PCR, lists solely in-frame clones and lacks some. The specimen gives 290,000 or so clones without singletons; the ten biggest hold 0.9% to 1.5%. The sample consisted of CD4+ T cells sorted from a lymph node. These receptors were taken from a C3H/HeJ mouse with alopecia areata. For the strain, the MHC haplotype given is H2-k.

This clone was detected a few times. Gene and germline names: mouse. The CDR3 goes on 4 residues after the read ends, and that part is filled in from the germline J gene. V usage is TRBV1 and J usage is TRBJ2-1; TRBD2 agrees at 8 bases. This CDR3 is built from 13 residues. CDR1 and CDR2 from the germline V gene are NSQYPW and LRSPGD (reference sequence). V gave up 4 bases and J gave up 5 bases; unmatched junction bases: 1. The covered CDR3 bases are TGCACCTGCAGTGACTGGGGGAATGCT. Its translation: CTCSDWGNA. The complete CDR3 reads CTCSDWGNAEQFF.

Details on this clone: The genes and germline here are from mouse. The CDR3 goes on 4 residues after the read ends, and that part is filled in from the germline J gene. This chain uses TRBV13-1 with TRBJ2-5; tentative D call: TRBD1 (6 bases). The CDR3 has 12 residues. Germline CDR1 and CDR2: NSHNY and SYGAGN. The germline V and J ends were trimmed by 9 bases and 3 bases, with 11 bases remaining between them. The sequenced CDR3 bases are TGTGCCACCCGGGACAAACAAGAC. Translated: CATRDKQD. The CDR3 in its entirety is CATRDKQDTQYF.

In its sample, this clone was seen many times. Each gene name is a mouse one. With the read ending 4 residues before the CDR3 end, the germline J gene is used to fill in that end. The chain carries TRBV29 and TRBJ2-5, with 7 nucleotides matching TRBD1. Looked up from germline, CDR1 is MSHET and CDR2 is SYDVDS. Trimming removed 0 bases from V and 0 bases from J; junction bases left unmatched: 0. This CDR3 has 15 residues. The sequenced part of the CDR3 DNA is TGTGCTAGCAGTTTATCGGGACAGAACCAAGAC. This translates into CASSLSGQNQD. The CDR3 as a whole reads CASSLSGQNQDTQYF. The whole variable domain, remainder taken from reference TRBV29 and TRBJ2-5, is DMKVTQMPRYLIKRMGENVLLECGQDMSHETMYWYRQDPGLGLQLIYISYDVDSNSEGDIPKGYRVSRKKREHFSLILDSAKTNQTSVYFCASSLSGQNQDTQYFGPGTRLLVL.

With respect to this clone: Mouse gene names apply. The read falls 4 residues short of the CDR3 end, and the missing part is taken from the germline J gene. The chain uses TRBV13-1 and TRBJ2-7; 9 bases are shared with TRBD1. Unmatched junction bases numbered 3, after V lost 2 bases and J lost 3 bases. Germline V gene lookup returns CDR1 NSHNY and CDR2 SYGAGN. The CDR3 sequence is 14 residues long. The part of the CDR3 DNA that was read is TGTGCCAGCAGTGAGGGGGACAGGGACTAT. Amino acid sequence: CASSEGDRDY. The full CDR3 protein is CASSEGDRDYEQYF.

Concerning this clone itself: The gene symbols are mouse symbols. The read ends 4 residues early relative to the CDR3; the germline J gene fills the gap. The genes are TRBV17 and TRBJ2-5; D unresolved. CDR1 is MNHDT, CDR2 YYDKIL, per germline. Trimming removed 5 bases from V and 1 base from J, with 4 bases in between. This CDR3 spans 12 amino acids. CDR3 DNA (partial): TGTGCTAGCAGTCCAGACCAAGAC. Its translation is CASSPDQD. The entire CDR3 protein reads CASSPDQDTQYF.

This clone was found a few times. All gene names here are mouse names. Coverage ceases 4 residues before the CDR3 finishes, and the germline J gene fills in the end. The gene calls are TRBV19 and TRBJ2-2; TRBD1 agrees at 8 bases. The V segment lost 5 bases and the J segment 3 bases; nucleotides outside the gene matches: 6. The length of the CDR3 is 15 residues. CDR1 and CDR2 (germline): FNHDT, SITEND (reference sequence). The CDR3 spells CASRLPGQDTGQLYF. CDR3 DNA, as far as it was read: TGTGCCAGCAGGCTTCCGGGACAGGACACCGGG.

As to this clone: Each gene name is a mouse one. The read falls 4 residues short of the CDR3 end, and the missing part is taken from the germline J gene. The sample carries other DNA sequences with the same CDR3. The chain has TRBV31 and TRBJ1-1; 8 positions agree with TRBD1. Germline trimming cut 1 base from V and 3 bases from J; bases unmatched to any gene: 4. The CDR3 is made up of 14 amino acids. Germline-derived CDR1 and CDR2 are GKSSPN and SITVG. The CDR3 loop is CAWSPDRGDTEVFF. CDR3 DNA, as far as it was read: TGTGCCTGGAGTCCTGACAGGGGTGACACA. The complete variable domain, with remaining parts taken from reference TRBV31 and TRBJ1-1, reads AQTIHQWPVAEIKAVGSPLSLGCTIKGKSSPNLYWYWQATGGTLQQLFYSITVGQVESVVQLNLSASRPKDDQFILSTEKLLLSHSGFYLCAWSPDRGDTEVFFGKGTRLTVV.

A remark on this clone: Each gene name is a mouse one. The read ends 4 residues early relative to the CDR3; the germline J gene fills the gap. Other DNA sequences of this sample code for an identical CDR3. The rearrangement joins TRBV31 to TRBJ2-5; 7 bases fit TRBD2. Germline V gene sequence: CDR1 GKSSPN, CDR2 SITVG. This CDR3 region has 14 residues. The V gene end was trimmed by 0 bases and the J gene end by 3 bases; junction bases not matched to a gene: 3. Here the CDR3 reads CAWSLLGGQDTQYF. CDR3 DNA, as far as it was read: TGTGCCTGGAGTCTTTTGGGGGGTCAAGAC. Supplemented by reference TRBV31 and TRBJ2-5, the full variable domain reads AQTIHQWPVAEIKAVGSPLSLGCTIKGKSSPNLYWYWQATGGTLQQLFYSITVGQVESVVQLNLSASRPKDDQFILSTEKLLLSHSGFYLCAWSLLGGQDTQYFGPGTRLLVL.

This clone was recorded a few times. Mouse germline and gene names are used. The read terminates 4 residues before the CDR3 end, so the remaining end is supplied by the germline J gene. The J gene is TRBJ2-2, the V gene TRBV13-1; the D gene is possibly TRBD1 (6 bases). The germline V and J ends were trimmed by 0 bases and 6 bases, with 6 bases remaining between them. Germline CDR1 reads NSHNY; CDR2 reads SYGAGN. The CDR3 has 13 amino acids. The CDR3 bases that were read are TGTGCCAGCAGTGATGACAGGGCCGGG. Translating it yields CASSDDRAG. The CDR3 as a whole reads CASSDDRAGQLYF.